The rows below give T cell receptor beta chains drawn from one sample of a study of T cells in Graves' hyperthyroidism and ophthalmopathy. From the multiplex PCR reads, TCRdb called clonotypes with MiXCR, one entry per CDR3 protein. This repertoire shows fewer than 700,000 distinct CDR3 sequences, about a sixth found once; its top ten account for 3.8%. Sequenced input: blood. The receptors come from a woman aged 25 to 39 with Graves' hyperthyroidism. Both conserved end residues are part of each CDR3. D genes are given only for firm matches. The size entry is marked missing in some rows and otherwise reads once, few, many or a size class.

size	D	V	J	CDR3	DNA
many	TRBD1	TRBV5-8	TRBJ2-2	CASSPWTGGNTGELFF	TGTGCCAGCAGCCCGTGGACAGGGGGTAACACCGGGGAGCTGTTTTTT
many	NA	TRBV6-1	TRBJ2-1	CASLQRRSLNEQFF	TGTGCCAGCCTACAGAGAAGGTCCCTAAATGAGCAGTTCTTC
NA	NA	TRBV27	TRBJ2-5	CASGLGYQETQYF	TGTGCCAGCGGACTGGGTTACCAAGAGACCCAGTACTTC
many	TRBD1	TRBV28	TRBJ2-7	CASSPDRGRYEQYF	TGTGCCAGCAGTCCCGACAGGGGGAGGTACGAGCAGTACTTC
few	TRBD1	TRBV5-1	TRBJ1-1	CASSHRSGTEGSAFF	TGCGCCAGCAGCCACAGATCCGGGACAGAGGGTAGTGCTTTCTTT
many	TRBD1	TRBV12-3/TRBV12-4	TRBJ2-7	CASSGAGTGIAEQYF	TGTGCCAGCAGTGGGGCGGGGACAGGGATTGCCGAGCAGTACTTC
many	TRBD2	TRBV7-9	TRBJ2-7	CASRGGAYEQYF	TGTGCCAGCAGGGGGGGGGCCTACGAGCAGTACTTC
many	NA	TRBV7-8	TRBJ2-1	CASSLERSTSNEQFF	TGTGCCAGCAGCTTAGAGCGTTCTACCAGCAATGAGCAGTTCTTC
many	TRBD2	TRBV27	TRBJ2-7	CASSCRDYDYEQYF	TGTGCCAGCAGTTGTCGGGACTACGACTACGAGCAGTACTTC
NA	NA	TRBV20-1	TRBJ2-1	CSAFQAGSYNEQFF	TGCAGTGCTTTCCAAGCGGGTTCCTACAATGAGCAGTTCTTC
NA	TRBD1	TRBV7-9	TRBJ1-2	CASSVWDRGQDGYTF	TGTGCCAGCAGCGTATGGGACAGGGGGCAGGATGGCTACACCTTC
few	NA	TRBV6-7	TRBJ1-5	CASHGRRSNQPQHF	TGTGCCAGCCATGGACGGCGTAGCAATCAGCCCCAGCATTTT
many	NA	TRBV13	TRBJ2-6	CASSPPGSGANVLTF	TGTGCCAGCAGCCCGCCGGGATCTGGGGCCAACGTCCTGACTTTC
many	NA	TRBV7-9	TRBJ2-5	CASSLVLIEETQYF	TGTGCCAGCAGCTTAGTCTTGATCGAAGAGACCCAGTACTTC
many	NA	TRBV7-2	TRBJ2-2	CASSADRNTGELFF	TGTGCCAGCAGCGCGGACAGGAACACCGGGGAGCTGTTTTTT
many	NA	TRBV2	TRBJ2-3	CASSGLSGPLTDTQYF	TGTGCCAGCAGTGGTTTGAGCGGGCCACTCACAGATACGCAGTATTTT
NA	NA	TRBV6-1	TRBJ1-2	CASSNLERNGYTF	TGTGCCAGCAGCAACCTGGAACGAAATGGCTACACCTTC
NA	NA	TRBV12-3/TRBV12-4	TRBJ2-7	CASSPTSFEQYF	TGTGCCAGCAGCCCGACTAGTTTTGAGCAGTACTTC
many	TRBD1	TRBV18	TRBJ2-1	CASSPRRGQGYNEQFF	TGTGCCAGCTCACCAAGGCGTGGACAGGGATACAATGAGCAGTTCTTC
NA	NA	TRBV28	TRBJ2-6	CASSGAVFGANVLTF	TGTGCCAGCAGTGGCGCAGTCTTTGGGGCCAACGTCCTGACTTTC
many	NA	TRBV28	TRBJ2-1	CASSYPEQFF	TGTGCCAGCAGTTACCCTGAGCAGTTCTTC
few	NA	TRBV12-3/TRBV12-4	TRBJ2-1	CASSFGDYNEQFF	TGTGCCAGCAGTTTCGGAGATTACAATGAGCAGTTCTTC
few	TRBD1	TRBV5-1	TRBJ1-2	CASSFGTGGQDYGYTF	TGCGCCAGCAGCTTTGGGACAGGGGGCCAGGACTATGGCTACACCTTC
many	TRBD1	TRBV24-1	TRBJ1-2	CATSDDRGSNYGYTF	TGTGCCACCAGTGATGACAGGGGGTCAAACTATGGCTACACCTTC
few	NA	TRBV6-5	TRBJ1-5	CASSYQGSQPQHF	TGTGCCAGCAGTTATCAGGGAAGTCAGCCCCAGCATTTT
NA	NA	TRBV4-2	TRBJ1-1	CASSQGLVGAGYEAFF	TGTGCCAGCAGCCAAGGGCTGGTCGGGGCAGGGTATGAAGCTTTCTTT
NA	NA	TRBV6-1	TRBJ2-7	CASSQGQWGYEQYF	TGTGCCAGCAGCCAGGGCCAGTGGGGCTACGAGCAGTACTTC
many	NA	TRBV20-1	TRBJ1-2	CSARDQTGWEGYTF	TGCAGTGCTAGAGATCAGACAGGATGGGAAGGCTACACCTTC
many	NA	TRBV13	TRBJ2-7	CASSPRGELGSYEQYF	TGTGCCAGCAGCCCGAGGGGAGAGTTGGGCTCCTACGAGCAGTACTTC
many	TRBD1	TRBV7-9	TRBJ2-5	CASSLPGQGALETQYF	TGTGCCAGCAGCTTACCGGGACAGGGGGCGCTAGAGACCCAGTACTTC